The 9 T cell receptor beta chains in this list originate from one sample, sequenced in a study of T cell responses to AZD1222 COVID-19 vaccine (TCRdb year 2021). Library preparation used the immunoSEQ multiplex PCR assay. This is the immuneACCESS table as TCRdb keeps it, with only in-frame sequences that have V and J called. A part of the clones is gone; compared with another copy, unresolved V genes explain less than half, and the rest is unexplained. The sample contains roughly 200,000 clones, 85% to 95% of them found a single time. The ten largest account for about 1% of the sample. In the paper's terms, the time point label means: baseline before first vaccination. The treatment or condition label here, explained by the study, means: meningococcal conjugate vaccine given as trial control. Here the sequenced sample was peripheral blood, taken on day 0 of MenACWY control vaccination. The receptors shown here come from an adult in good health.

The chain joins TRBV11-2 to TRBJ1-3; tentatively, D is TRBD1 (5 bases). The CDR3 covers 14 residues. Trimming took off 5 bases at V and 4 bases at J, with 12 bases between the two ends. From germline, CDR1 is SGHAT and CDR2 FQNNGV. The CDR3: CASSQNRMGNTIYF. The CDR3 region has the DNA TGTGCCAGCAGCCAAAACAGGATGGGAAACACCATATATTTT.

This clone was seen only once. The chain recombines TRBV5-1 with TRBJ2-7; 9 positions match TRBD1. Germline CDR1 is SGHRS and CDR2 is YFSETQ. V lost 3 bases, J lost 5 bases, and 12 bases stayed unmatched. The CDR3 runs 16 residues. CDR3 amino acids: CASSSTQDRGHHEQYF. The CDR3 coding sequence is TGCGCCAGCAGCTCGACCCAGGACAGGGGTCACCACGAGCAGTACTTC.

The chain links TRBV19 to TRBJ1-2, with D tentatively TRBD1 (6 bases). The CDR3 totals 13 residues. Per germline, CDR1 LNHDA and CDR2 SQIVND (reference sequence). V lost 5 bases and J 8 bases, leaving 15 bases between the germline ends. CDR3 DNA: TGTGCCAGTAGTCACTCTGGGACACGCGGCTACACCTTC. Its protein product is CASSHSGTRGYTF. The entire variable domain, with the rest obtained from reference TRBV19 and TRBJ1-2, is as follows: DGGITQSPKYLFRKEGQNVTLSCEQNLNHDAMYWYRQDPGQGLRLIYYSQIVNDFQKGDIAEGYSVSREKKESFPLTVTSAQKNPTAFYLCASSHSGTRGYTFGSGTRLTVV.

This clone was observed a few times. J is TRBJ2-7 and V is TRBV18; 7 bases map to TRBD1. The CDR3 totals 13 residues. With V trimmed by 3 bases and J by 5 bases, 4 bases remained unmatched. Germline-derived CDR1 and CDR2 are KGHSH and LQKENI. The CDR3: CASSPGQADEQYF. CDR3 bases: TGTGCCAGCTCACCCGGACAGGCCGACGAGCAGTACTTC.

This sequence joins TRBV5-6 and TRBJ2-7; D might be TRBD1 (5 bases). Deletions cut 1 base from V and 4 bases from J, with 12 bases between. CDR1 and CDR2 from the germline V gene are SGHDT and YYEEEE. The CDR3 has 14 amino acids. The CDR3 protein is CASSLRGRAYEQYF. CDR3 nucleotides: TGTGCCAGCAGCTTGCGTGGCAGGGCTTACGAGCAGTACTTC.

V is TRBV2 and J is TRBJ2-2; 9 bases map to TRBD1. This CDR3 spans 15 amino acids. V shed 6 bases, J shed 5 bases, and the junction held 7 bases outside the gene matches. CDR1 is SNHLY, CDR2 FYNNEI, per germline. The CDR3 spells CASRLQGARTGELFF. The CDR3 coding sequence is TGTGCCAGCAGGTTACAGGGGGCGCGAACCGGGGAGCTGTTTTTT.

The rearrangement joins TRBV19 to TRBJ1-5, with D possibly matching TRBD1 (5 bases). Trimming removed 6 bases from V and 5 bases from J, with 14 bases in between. The CDR3 length is 14 residues. Germline V gene lookup returns CDR1 LNHDA and CDR2 SQIVND (reference sequence). The CDR3 is CASREGLRDQPQHF. In nucleotides, the CDR3 is TGTGCCAGTAGGGAGGGACTCAGAGATCAGCCCCAGCATTTT.

This chain connects TRBV27 to TRBJ1-2; 7 nucleotides align to TRBD1. This CDR3 contains 13 residues. From germline, CDR1 is MNHEY and CDR2 SMNVEV (reference sequence). V was pared by 6 bases and J by 5 bases, with 6 bases of the junction left unmatched. The CDR3 DNA sequence: TGTGCCAGCAGCATACAGGGGTCTTATGGCTACACCTTC. Translation gives CASSIQGSYGYTF.

CDR3 sequence (DNA): TGTGCCAGCAGCCTGCAGGGGGTCTTGGAGACCCAGTACTTC. Its protein is CASSLQGVLETQYF. This chain connects TRBV28 to TRBJ2-5; 7 bases are shared with TRBD1. V dropped 6 bases and J dropped 5; count of bases not matched to a gene: 9. The CDR3 loop spans 14 amino acids. CDR1 and CDR2 from the germline V gene are MDHEN and SYDVKM. Combining the CDR3 with reference TRBV28 and TRBJ2-5 gives the whole variable domain DVKVTQSSRYLVKRTGEKVFLECVQDMDHENMFWYRQDPGLGLRLIYFSYDVKMKEKGDIPEGYSVSREKKERFSLILESASTNQTSMYLCASSLQGVLETQYFGPGTRLLVL.